One sample yielded the 6 T cell receptor beta chains listed below, sequenced in a study of shared clonotypes between healthy human individuals. Profiled with immunoSEQ multiplex PCR; TCRdb holds only in-frame clones, not every one. The sample lists 550,000 to 850,000 clones; approximately 72% were seen once. Input material: memory CD4+ T cells sorted from blood. The subset was: CD45RA-negative fraction. These receptor sequences come from a woman in her 30s in good health.

The chain is built from TRBV29-1 and TRBJ2-5; 14 positions match TRBD2. The CDR3 runs to 15 residues. CDR1 is SQVTM, CDR2 ANQGSEA, per germline. V lost 4 bases to trimming and J lost 5 bases; unmatched junction nucleotides: 6. The CDR3 nucleotides read TGCAGCGTTGCAGGACTAGCGGGAGGTCTCGAGACCCAGTACTTC. It specifies CSVAGLAGGLETQYF.

This clone was detected a few times. This chain joins TRBV11-2 and TRBJ2-2; TRBD2 matches at 7 bases. The CDR3 length is 16 residues. The germline V gene has CDR1 SGHAT and CDR2 FQNNGV. The V segment lost 6 bases and the J segment 7 bases; nucleotides outside the gene matches: 14. The CDR3 DNA reads as TGTGCCAGCAGTAAACAACCGGGGAGGGACGGCGGGGAGCTGTTTTTT. Residues: CASSKQPGRDGGELFF.

The V gene is TRBV28, the J gene TRBJ2-1; TRBD2 matches at 7 bases. This CDR3 is built from 20 residues. V was pared by 1 base and J by 0 bases, with 15 bases of the junction left unmatched. CDR1 MDHEN and CDR2 SYDVKM come from the germline V gene. In DNA form, the CDR3 reads TGTGCCAGCAGTTTATCGCTGGGACTATCCTGGAGCGGCTCCTACAATGAGCAGTTCTTC. As protein: CASSLSLGLSWSGSYNEQFF. The variable domain in full, with the rest retrieved from reference TRBV28 and TRBJ2-1, is DVKVTQSSRYLVKRTGEKVFLECVQDMDHENMFWYRQDPGLGLRLIYFSYDVKMKEKGDIPEGYSVSREKKERFSLILESASTNQTSMYLCASSLSLGLSWSGSYNEQFFGPGTRLTVL.

This clone came up a few times. The chain links TRBV28 to TRBJ1-2; D is ambiguous. The CDR3 runs to 14 residues. Germline-derived CDR1 and CDR2 are MDHEN and SYDVKM. Trimming left V 6 bases short and J 7 bases short, with 18 bases between. CDR3 coding DNA: TGTGCCAGCAGACCTAGGCGGCAGGTCGGTGGCTACACCTTC. Its protein is CASRPRRQVGGYTF.

The chain couples TRBV5-1 to TRBJ2-3; 8 positions agree with TRBD2. Germline V lookup: CDR1 SGHRS, CDR2 YFSETQ. CDR3 length: 15 residues. V trimming: 7 bases; J trimming: 4 bases; junction bases outside the gene matches: 11. CDR3 nucleotide sequence: TGCGCCAGCTCCTCCGGGACTAGGACTTCAGATACGCAGTATTTT. This encodes CASSSGTRTSDTQYF.

The V call is TRBV6-6, the J call TRBJ2-1, with 8 bases that match TRBD1. Germline lookup yields CDR1 MNHNY and CDR2 SVGAGI (reference sequence). The CDR3 is 13 residues long. J gave up 7 bases and V 6 bases, and 5 bases lay outside the gene matches. CDR3 residues: CASRQDRVNEQFF. The CDR3 nucleotides read TGTGCCAGCAGGCAGGACAGGGTGAATGAGCAGTTCTTC.